A selection of T cell receptor beta chains follows, all from one sample in a study of shared clonotypes between healthy human individuals. Measured with immunoSEQ multiplex PCR; TCRdb has only the in-frame clones, and not every one. The table has about 1.1 million clones, approximately 80% seen once. Material for sequencing was memory CD4+ T cells from PBMCs. The source is a man between 18 and 35 years old in good health. Some clones in this sample may be carry-over from other donors' samples. The CDR3 runs from the conserved cysteine through the conserved F or W. Each record gives: D gene, clone size, V gene, J gene, CDR3 protein, CDR3 DNA. The D gene is left open where the match is weak. Rows may omit the clone size; those that give it use once, few, many or a size class.

>TRBD1|-|TRBV19|TRBJ1-4
CASSSQGATNEKLFF
TGTGCCAGTAGTTCTCAGGGGGCAACTAATGAAAAACTGTTTTTT
>-|-|TRBV28|TRBJ2-7
CASSAADRDYEQYF
TGTGCCAGCAGCGCCGCCGACAGAGACTACGAGCAGTACTTC
>-|-|TRBV29-1|TRBJ2-7
CSVHDDMTYEQYF
TGCAGCGTCCACGATGACATGACCTACGAGCAGTACTTC
>TRBD1|-|TRBV7-3|TRBJ1-2
CASSSLDRGGYTF
TGTGCCAGCAGCTCCCTGGACAGGGGGGGCTACACCTTC
>TRBD1|-|TRBV4-1|TRBJ1-2
CASSQGTGDLYGYTF
TGCGCCAGCAGCCAAGGGACAGGGGACCTCTATGGCTACACCTTC
>TRBD1|-|TRBV5-5|TRBJ1-4
CASSLAGGNEKLFF
TGTGCCAGCAGCTTGGCAGGGGGAAATGAAAAACTGTTTTTT
>-|-|TRBV7-2|TRBJ2-2
CASSLLARAGGELFF
TGTGCCAGCAGCTTATTGGCCAGGGCGGGCGGGGAGCTGTTTTTT
>-|-|TRBV11-3|TRBJ1-3
CASSFMVRNTIYF
TGTGCCAGCAGCTTTATGGTCCGAAACACCATATATTTT
>TRBD1|-|TRBV5-1|TRBJ2-2
CASKAGRGPGGTGELFF
TGCGCCAGCAAAGCTGGCAGGGGGCCCGGCGGCACCGGGGAGCTGTTTTTT
>-|-|TRBV5-1|TRBJ2-7
CASRTNTVTYEQYF
TGCGCCAGCAGAACCAACACGGTCACCTACGAGCAGTACTTC
>TRBD2|-|TRBV5-1|TRBJ2-3
CASSATSGRNTDTQYF
TGCGCCAGCAGCGCAACTAGCGGGAGGAACACAGATACGCAGTATTTT
>TRBD1|-|TRBV2|TRBJ2-3
CASSSLQGGRDTQYF
TGTGCCAGCAGTAGTTTACAGGGGGGACGGGATACGCAGTATTTT
>-|once|TRBV7-8|TRBJ1-2
CASSLREGYGYTF
TGTGCCAGCAGCCTGCGGGAGGGCTATGGCTACACCTTC
>-|once|TRBV6-5|TRBJ2-4
CASSYSARGAKNIQYF
TGTGCCAGCAGTTACTCGGCCAGGGGAGCCAAAAACATTCAGTACTTC
>TRBD2|-|TRBV4-2|TRBJ2-1
CASSQAMGLAPYNEQFF
TGTGCCAGCAGCCAAGCAATGGGACTAGCTCCCTACAATGAGCAGTTCTTC
>-|-|TRBV5-1|TRBJ1-3
CASSTTGFSGNTIYF
TGCGCCAGCAGCACTACAGGTTTCTCTGGAAACACCATATATTTT
>-|-|TRBV5-1|TRBJ2-7
CASSENYEQYF
TGCGCCAGCAGCGAGAACTACGAGCAGTACTTC
>-|-|TRBV6-4|TRBJ1-2
CASSDFPGDYGYTF
TGTGCCAGCAGTGACTTTCCGGGGGACTATGGCTACACCTTC
>-|-|TRBV4-1|TRBJ2-3
CASSRGHSGPVRTDTQYF
TGCGCCAGCAGCCGGGGCCATTCGGGACCGGTGCGCACAGATACGCAGTATTTT
>TRBD1|few|TRBV28|TRBJ2-3
CASREGQGEWTDTQYF
TGTGCCAGCAGGGAGGGACAGGGTGAGTGGACAGATACGCAGTATTTT
>-|-|TRBV18|TRBJ1-5
CASSPTETQPQHF
TGTGCCAGCTCACCAACTGAGACTCAGCCCCAGCATTTT
>TRBD1|-|TRBV5-6|TRBJ2-7
CASSGTGVYEQYF
TGTGCCAGCAGCGGGACAGGGGTATACGAGCAGTACTTC
>-|-|TRBV19|TRBJ2-7
CASSIQSGPYEQYF
TGTGCCAGTAGTATTCAGAGCGGTCCCTACGAGCAGTACTTC
>TRBD1|-|TRBV28|TRBJ1-1
CASSGGGPLTEAFF
TGTGCCAGTTCAGGGGGGGGCCCGTTAACTGAAGCTTTCTTT
>TRBD1|-|TRBV10-3|TRBJ2-5
CAISDQRGGRETQYF
TGTGCCATCAGTGATCAAAGAGGGGGCCGGGAGACCCAGTACTTC
>-|-|TRBV9|TRBJ1-3
CASSVAPAGAGNTIYF
TGTGCCAGCAGCGTAGCTCCGGCCGGAGCTGGAAACACCATATATTTT
>TRBD1|-|TRBV4-3|TRBJ2-4
CASSQEIYRGQAKNIQYF
TGCGCCAGCAGCCAAGAGATTTACAGGGGGCAAGCCAAAAACATTCAGTACTTC
>-|-|TRBV5-1|TRBJ2-5
CASSLGGKETQYF
TGCGCCAGCAGCTTGGGAGGGAAAGAGACCCAGTACTTC
>-|-|TRBV28|TRBJ1-1
CASSFLGTSNTEAFF
TGTGCCAGCAGTTTCCTTGGTACGTCGAACACTGAAGCTTTCTTT
>-|-|TRBV30|TRBJ1-1
CAWGQSNTEAFF
TGTGCCTGGGGACAGTCGAACACTGAAGCTTTCTTT
>TRBD1|few|TRBV27|TRBJ1-2
CASSLRDRGGYGYTF
TGTGCCAGCAGTCTTCGGGACAGGGGAGGCTATGGCTACACCTTC
>-|-|TRBV5-4|TRBJ2-2
CASSLRQNTGELFF
TGTGCCAGCAGCTTGAGACAGAACACCGGGGAGCTGTTTTTT
>-|-|TRBV19|TRBJ1-5
CASRDLLGQPQHF
TGTGCCAGTAGGGACCTGTTGGGTCAGCCCCAGCATTTT
>-|once|TRBV18|TRBJ1-1
CASSPLSIPSSRGLNTEAFF
TGTGCCAGCTCACCACTGAGTATCCCTAGCTCGCGGGGATTGAACACTGAAGCTTTCTTT
>-|-|TRBV27|TRBJ2-4
CASSSTGAVAKNIQYF
TGTGCCAGCAGTTCAACGGGAGCCGTAGCCAAAAACATTCAGTACTTC
>TRBD2|once|TRBV18|TRBJ2-3
CASSLFLAGGDTQYF
TGTGCCAGCTCACTGTTTCTAGCGGGGGGAGATACGCAGTATTTT
>-|once|TRBV6-1|TRBJ1-5
CASSGSRQSRNQPQHF
TGTGCCAGCAGTGGGTCGCGCCAATCACGCAATCAGCCCCAGCATTTT
>-|-|TRBV6-1|TRBJ1-2
CASSRYRDGDYGYTF
TGTGCCAGCAGCCGCTATAGAGACGGGGACTATGGCTACACCTTC
>-|-|TRBV5-1|TRBJ2-1
CASSPDPPNEQFF
TGCGCCAGCAGTCCTGACCCCCCCAATGAGCAGTTCTTC